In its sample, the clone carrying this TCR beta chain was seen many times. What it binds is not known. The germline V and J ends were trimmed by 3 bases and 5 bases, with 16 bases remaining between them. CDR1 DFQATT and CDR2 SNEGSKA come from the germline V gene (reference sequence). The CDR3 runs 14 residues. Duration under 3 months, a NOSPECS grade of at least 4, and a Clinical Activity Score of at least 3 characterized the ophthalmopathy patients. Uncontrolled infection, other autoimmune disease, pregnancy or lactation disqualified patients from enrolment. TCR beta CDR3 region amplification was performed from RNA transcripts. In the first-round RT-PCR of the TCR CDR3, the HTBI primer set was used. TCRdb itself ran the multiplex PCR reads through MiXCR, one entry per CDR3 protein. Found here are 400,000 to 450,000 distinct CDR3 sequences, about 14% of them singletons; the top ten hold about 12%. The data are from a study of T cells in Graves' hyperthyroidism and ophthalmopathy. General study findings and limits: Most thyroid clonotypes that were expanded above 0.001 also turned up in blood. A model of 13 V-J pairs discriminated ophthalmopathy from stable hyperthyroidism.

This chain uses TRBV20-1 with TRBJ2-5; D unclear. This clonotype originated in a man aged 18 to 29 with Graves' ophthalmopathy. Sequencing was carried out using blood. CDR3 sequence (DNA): TGCAGTGCTAGGGACCCGGCCCACGGGGAGACCCAGTACTTC. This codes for CSARDPAHGETQYF.